The clone carrying this TCR beta chain was observed a handful of times. Its specificity is unknown. Within the sample, other DNA sequences also encode this same CDR3. This entry belongs to a study of CD8+ T cells in alopecia areata. Study-wide results and limits: Amid tofacitinib therapy, many expanded lesional clones stayed present in scalp and blood.

Described treatment: oral pan-JAK inhibitor, 5-10 mg twice daily. Extraction and reverse transcription of RNA yielded cDNA as the sequencing template. Clones were sequenced by immunoSEQ multiplex PCR, and TCRdb holds only the in-frame ones, with some missing. Among fewer than 200,000 clones listed, roughly three fifths were seen once. The clonotype was recovered from a human donor with alopecia areata. Sample: CD8+ T cells sorted from blood, taken at week 24, from a patient treated with tofacitinib.

Here the CDR3 DNA reads TGTGCCAGCAGCTTAAGTGGCACCGGGGAGCTGTTTTTT. This translates into CASSLSGTGELFF. The V and J genes are TRBV7-3 and TRBJ2-2; no definite D call. V dropped 1 base and J dropped 4 bases, with 4 bases sitting between them. Germline V gene sequence: CDR1 SGHTA, CDR2 FQGTGA. This CDR3 comprises 13 residues.